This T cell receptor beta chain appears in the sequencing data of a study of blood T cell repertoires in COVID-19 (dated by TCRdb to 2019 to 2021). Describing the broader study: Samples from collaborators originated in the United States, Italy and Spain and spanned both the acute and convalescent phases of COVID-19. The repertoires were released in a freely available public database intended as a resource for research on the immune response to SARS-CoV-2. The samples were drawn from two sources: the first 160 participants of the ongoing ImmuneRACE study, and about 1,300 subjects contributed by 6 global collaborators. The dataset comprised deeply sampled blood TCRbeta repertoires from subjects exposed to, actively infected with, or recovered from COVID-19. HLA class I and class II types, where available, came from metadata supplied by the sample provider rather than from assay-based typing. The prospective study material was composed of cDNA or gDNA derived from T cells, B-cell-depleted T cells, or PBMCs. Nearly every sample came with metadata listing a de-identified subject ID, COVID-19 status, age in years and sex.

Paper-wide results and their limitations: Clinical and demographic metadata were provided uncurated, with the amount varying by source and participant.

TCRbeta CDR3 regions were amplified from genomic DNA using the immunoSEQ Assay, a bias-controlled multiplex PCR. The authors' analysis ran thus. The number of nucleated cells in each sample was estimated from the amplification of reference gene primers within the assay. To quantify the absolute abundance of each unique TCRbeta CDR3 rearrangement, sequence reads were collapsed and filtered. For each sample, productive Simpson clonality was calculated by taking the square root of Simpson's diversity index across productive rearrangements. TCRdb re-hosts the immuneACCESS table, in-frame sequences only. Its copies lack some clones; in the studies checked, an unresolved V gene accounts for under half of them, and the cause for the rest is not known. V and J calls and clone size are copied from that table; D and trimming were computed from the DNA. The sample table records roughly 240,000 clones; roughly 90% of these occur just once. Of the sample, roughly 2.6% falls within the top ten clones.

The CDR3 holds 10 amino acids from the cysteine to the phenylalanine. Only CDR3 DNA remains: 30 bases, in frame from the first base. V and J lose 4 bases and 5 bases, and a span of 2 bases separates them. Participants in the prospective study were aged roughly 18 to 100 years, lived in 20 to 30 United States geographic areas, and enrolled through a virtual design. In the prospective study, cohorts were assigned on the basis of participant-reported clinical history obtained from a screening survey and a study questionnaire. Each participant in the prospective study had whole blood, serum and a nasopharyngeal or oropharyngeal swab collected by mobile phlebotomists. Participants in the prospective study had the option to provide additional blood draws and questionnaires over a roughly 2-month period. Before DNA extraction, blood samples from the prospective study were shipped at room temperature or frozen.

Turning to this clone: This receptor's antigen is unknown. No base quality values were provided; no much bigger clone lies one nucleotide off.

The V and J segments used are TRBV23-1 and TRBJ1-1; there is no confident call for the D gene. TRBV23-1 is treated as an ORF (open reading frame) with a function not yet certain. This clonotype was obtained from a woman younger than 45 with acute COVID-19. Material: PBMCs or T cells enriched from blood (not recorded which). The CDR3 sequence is CASSPTEAFF. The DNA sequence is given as TGCGCCAGCAGTCCGACTGAAGCTTTCTTT.